This passage covers 18 T cell receptor beta chains from one sample sequenced in a study of early T cells in non-severe SARS-CoV-2 infection. TCRdb used MiXCR to reprocess the 5' RACE reads, holding one entry per CDR3 protein. The data show tens of thousands of distinct CDR3 sequences, roughly 9.2% seen once. The sequencing input was whole blood. The receptors come from an adult who was a healthcare worker with PCR-confirmed SARS-CoV-2 infection or an uninfected control (not recorded which).

This clonotype was detected ten times or more. The chain recombines TRBV20-1 with TRBJ2-7; the D gene could be TRBD1 or TRBD2 (5 bases each). The CDR3 length is 15 residues. Germline CDR1 is DFQATT and CDR2 is SNEGSKA (reference sequence). V shed 5 bases and J shed 2 bases, with 19 bases lying between them. The CDR3 here is CSAYPRDPEAYEQYF. The DNA of the CDR3 is TGCAGTGCTTACCCCCGGGACCCCGAGGCCTACGAGCAGTACTTC.

This clonotype was seen ten or more times. The chain has TRBV10-2 and TRBJ2-7; no clear D gene. V was trimmed by 8 bases and J by 6 bases, leaving 8 bases between them. CDR3 size: 10 residues. Germline CDR1 is WSHSY and CDR2 is SAAADI. The CDR3: CASAFAEQYF. In DNA, the CDR3 is TGCGCCAGCGCCTTCGCCGAGCAGTACTTC.

The table lists this clonotype with many counts. The V gene is TRBV20-1, the J gene TRBJ2-1; TRBD1 matches at 10 bases. The length of the CDR3 is 14 residues. Trimming at V came to 3 bases and at J to 8 bases, leaving 7 bases not matched to a gene. Germline lookup yields CDR1 DFQATT and CDR2 SNEGSKA (reference sequence). The CDR3 reads CSARDRGRRDEQFF. The CDR3 coding sequence is TGCAGTGCTAGGGACAGGGGGAGAAGGGATGAGCAGTTCTTC.

The chain carries TRBV6-5 and TRBJ2-2; 12 bases line up with TRBD2. In germline, CDR1 is MNHEY, CDR2 SVGAGI. After removal of 6 bases from V and 3 bases from J, the junction contained 5 bases not matched to a gene. This CDR3 has 16 residues. As DNA, the CDR3 is TGTGCCAGCAGACTACTAGCGGGGGGAGACACCGGGGAGCTGTTTTTT. Its protein is CASRLLAGGDTGELFF.

The table lists this clonotype with many counts. This chain joins TRBV12-3 or TRBV12-4 and TRBJ2-3; weak D call: TRBD2 (6 bases). CDR3 length: 16 amino acids. Trimming stripped 2 bases from V and 5 bases from J, with 17 bases between. CDR3 DNA: TGTGCCAGCAGTTTACGGAGGGGCCCGGGTGGAGATACGCAGTATTTT. Amino acid sequence: CASSLRRGPGGDTQYF.

This clonotype was counted ten times or more. The gene calls are TRBV18 and TRBJ2-3; 12 bases fit TRBD1. Losses at the gene ends were 2 bases for V and 8 bases for J; bases not matched to a gene: 14. This CDR3 region has 18 residues. Germline values: CDR1 KGHSH, CDR2 LQKENI. Written as DNA, the CDR3 is TGTGCCAGCTCACCATCCCCCCCAGGGACAGGGGGCGATGGTACGCAGTATTTT. Translated, it gives CASSPSPPGTGGDGTQYF.

In this sample, this clonotype turned up many times. The chain combines TRBV7-8 with TRBJ2-1, with 12 nucleotides matching TRBD2. V was clipped by 8 bases and J by 7 bases; unmatched bases: 6. The CDR3 runs to 14 residues. Germline V CDR1 and CDR2: SGHVS, FQNEAQ. The CDR3 spells CASSLAGGKNEQFF. Written as DNA, the CDR3 is TGTGCCAGCTCCCTAGCGGGGGGGAAAAATGAGCAGTTCTTC.

In regard to this clonotype: A single base separates this from a much larger clone, so it may be a read error. The chain employs TRBV5-1 and TRBJ2-6; TRBD2 is a possible D gene (5 bases). The length of the CDR3 is 18 residues. Between the trimmed V and J ends, which lost 2 bases and 4 bases, there was a span of 19 bases. Per the germline V gene, CDR1 is SGHRS and CDR2 is YFSETQ. CDR3 amino acids: CASSFLLRLAGGANVLTF. CDR3 bases: TGCGCCAGCAGCTTTCTTCTCAGACTGGCGGGCGGGGCCAACGTCCTGACTTTC.

This clonotype came up many times. This chain links TRBV6-6 with TRBJ2-3; TRBD2 agrees at 12 bases. V lost 0 bases and J lost 2; bases outside the gene matches: 9. The CDR3 covers 19 residues. CDR1 and CDR2 (germline): MNHNY, SVGAGI (reference sequence). CDR3 loop: CASSYSRGPSGGATDTQYF. The CDR3 region has the DNA TGTGCCAGCAGTTACTCACGAGGGCCTAGCGGGGGGGCCACAGATACGCAGTATTTT.

This clonotype turned up a few times. The rearrangement uses TRBV29-1 and TRBJ2-2, with a weak D call TRBD1 (6 bases). The germline V gene has CDR1 SQVTM and CDR2 ANQGSEA. V gave up 6 bases and J gave up 6 bases, with 20 bases separating them. The length of the CDR3 is 15 residues. The CDR3 sequence is CSVGTGMKAAGELFF. DNA for the CDR3: TGCAGCGTAGGAACAGGGATGAAGGCTGCCGGGGAGCTGTTTTTT.

This clonotype has at least ten counts. The rearrangement joins TRBV12-3 or TRBV12-4 to TRBJ2-7; 7 positions agree with TRBD2. Unmatched junction bases numbered 5, after V lost 6 bases and J lost 0 bases. The CDR3 is made up of 14 amino acids. Here the CDR3 reads CASSQRGSSYEQYF. The CDR3 region has the DNA TGTGCCAGCAGCCAGCGGGGAAGCTCCTACGAGCAGTACTTC.

This clonotype was seen at least ten times. The CDR3: CATNPTGAHEQYF. The CDR3 DNA follows: TGTGCCACCAACCCCACAGGGGCCCACGAGCAGTACTTC. The chain couples TRBV6-5 to TRBJ2-7; 7 bases line up with TRBD1. The CDR3 contains 13 residues. Per the germline V gene, CDR1 is MNHEY and CDR2 is SVGAGI. V dropped 10 bases and J dropped 5; count of bases not matched to a gene: 11.

Turning to this clonotype: Being one base from a much bigger clone, this may be a read error. Here the CDR3 reads CSAPPVGLALVDEQYF. Here the CDR3 DNA reads TGCAGTGCTCCGCCCGTAGGACTAGCTCTTGTCGACGAGCAGTACTTC. V usage is TRBV20-1 and J usage is TRBJ2-7; 8 nucleotides match TRBD2. The CDR3 spans 16 residues. Germline CDR1 and CDR2: DFQATT and SNEGSKA (reference sequence). V trimming: 5 bases; J trimming: 5 bases; junction bases outside the gene matches: 17.

The chain has TRBV24-1 and TRBJ1-4; possibly TRBD1 for D (6 bases). V was shortened by 4 bases and J by 8 bases, with 22 bases between the two germline ends. This CDR3 is built from 17 residues. The germline gives CDR1 KGHDR, CDR2 SFDVKD. CDR3 region: CATSEGGTRTYFEKLFF. For the CDR3, the DNA is TGTGCCACCAGTGAAGGGGGTACTCGGACGTATTTCGAAAAACTGTTTTTT.

This clonotype has at least ten counts. The chain employs TRBV7-2 and TRBJ1-5; D possibly corresponds to TRBD1 (6 bases). The V gene's germline CDR1 is SGHTA and CDR2 FQGNSA. The CDR3 length is 16 residues. Trimming shortened V by 7 bases and J by 0 bases, and 16 bases separated the two germline ends. CDR3 amino acids: CASNLGGGYSNQPQHF. DNA of the CDR3: TGTGCCAGCAATCTAGGCGGGGGCTATAGCAATCAGCCCCAGCATTTT.

Ten or more counts support this clonotype. The chain uses TRBV11-2 and TRBJ1-4, with D tentatively TRBD1 (5 bases). The CDR3 spans 15 residues. Trimming pared 5 bases from V and 1 base from J, leaving 11 bases between. Germline CDR1 SGHAT, CDR2 FQNNGV. The CDR3 reads CASSPLRVTNEKLFF. The CDR3, as DNA: TGTGCCAGCAGCCCCCTCAGGGTAACTAATGAAAAACTGTTTTTT. Based on the CDR3 plus reference TRBV11-2 and TRBJ1-4, the full variable domain is EAGVAQSPRYKIIEKRQSVAFWCNPISGHATLYWYQQILGQGPKLLIQFQNNGVVDDSQLPKDRFSAERLKGVDSTLKIQPAKLEDSAVYLCASSPLRVTNEKLFFGSGTQLSVL.

This chain joins TRBV13 and TRBJ2-2; 9 nucleotides align to TRBD2. The trim removed 1 base at V and 6 bases at J, leaving 6 bases unmatched. Per the germline V gene, CDR1 is PRHDT and CDR2 is FYEKMQ (reference sequence). The CDR3 has 16 amino acids. CDR3: CASSLEAGGPAGELFF. Here the CDR3 DNA reads TGTGCCAGCAGCTTAGAGGCGGGGGGGCCAGCCGGGGAGCTGTTTTTT.

This clonotype was picked up many times. The chain employs TRBV29-1 and TRBJ2-3; D not certain. The ends were cut back, 8 bases at V and 4 bases at J, with 19 bases in the middle. This CDR3 comprises 14 residues. The V gene's germline CDR1 is SQVTM and CDR2 ANQGSEA. The CDR3 nucleotides read TGCAGCTTCATAACTGGAAGAAAGGCAGATACGCAGTATTTT. It yields the protein CSFITGRKADTQYF.